Below, 6 T cell receptor beta chains from the same sample are listed, as sequenced in a study of graft-versus-host responses after intestinal transplantation. TCRdb's table, derived via immunoSEQ multiplex PCR, lists solely in-frame clones and lacks some. Of some 130,000 clones listed, about 93% are singletons. No antigen is known for these receptors. Here the sequenced sample was unstimulated CD4+ T cells sorted from spleen or lymph node cells, taken before intestinal transplant. These receptors originate from a human donor who received an intestinal transplant.

This clone has just a few counts. The chain recombines TRBV7-9 with TRBJ1-1, with D unresolved. Trimming pared 2 bases from V and 7 bases from J, leaving 5 bases between. The germline V gene encodes CDR1 SEHNR and CDR2 FQNEAQ (reference sequence). The CDR3 runs to 11 residues. CDR3 region: CASSLYSEAFF. Here the CDR3 DNA reads TGTGCCAGCAGCTTATATAGTGAAGCTTTCTTT. Using reference TRBV7-9 and TRBJ1-1 for the parts outside the CDR3, the full variable domain is DTGVSQNPRHKITKRGQNVTFRCDPISEHNRLYWYRQTLGQGPEFLTYFQNEAQLEKSRLLSDRFSAERPKGSFSTLEIQRTEQGDSAMYLCASSLYSEAFFGQGTRLTVV.

The V call is TRBV7-6, the J call TRBJ1-4; no clear D gene. The V end lost 5 bases, the J end lost 7 bases, and 8 bases lay between the germline ends. The CDR3 has 12 amino acids. Germline V gene data show CDR1 as SGHVS and CDR2 as FNYEAQ. CDR3 region: CASSLETEKLFF. The CDR3 DNA reads TGTGCCAGCAGCCTCGAAACTGAAAAACTGTTTTTT.

The chain couples TRBV11-2 to TRBJ2-7; TRBD2 aligns across 9 bases. Germline CDR1 reads SGHAT; CDR2 reads FQNNGV. The CDR3 spans 15 residues. The ends lost 2 bases at V and 6 bases at J; junction bases unmatched: 8. The chain's CDR3 is CASSLRREGLFEQYF. The CDR3 nucleotides are TGTGCCAGCAGCTTAAGGCGGGAGGGCTTGTTCGAGCAGTACTTC.

The genes are TRBV6-5 and TRBJ1-2; no definite D call. The germline V and J ends were trimmed by 6 bases and 5 bases, with 13 bases remaining between them. The CDR3 sequence is 13 residues long. Germline V gives CDR1 MNHEY, CDR2 SVGAGI. The CDR3 loop is CASSPDEGYGYTF. The CDR3 coding sequence is TGTGCCAGCAGCCCCGACGAGGGATATGGCTACACCTTC.

This chain joins TRBV4-1 and TRBJ2-6; TRBD1 aligns across 8 bases. CDR3 length: 19 residues. The V gene's germline CDR1 is MGHRA and CDR2 YSYEKL. J was trimmed by 4 bases and V by 2 bases; bases with no gene match: 13. CDR3 in DNA: TGCGCCAGCAGCCAAATGGACAGGGCGGGTATCGGAGGGGCCAACGTCCTGACTTTC. Translation gives CASSQMDRAGIGGANVLTF.

This chain uses TRBV13 with TRBJ1-4, with D perhaps matching TRBD1 (6 bases). Trimming stripped 1 base from V and 3 bases from J, with 9 bases between. Germline V gives CDR1 PRHDT, CDR2 FYEKMQ (reference sequence). This CDR3 contains 15 residues. The DNA of the CDR3 is TGTGCCAGCAGCTTAGAGGGGGTGGCTAATGAAAAACTGTTTTTT. It specifies CASSLEGVANEKLFF.